This TCR beta chain was sequenced during a study of early T cells in non-severe SARS-CoV-2 infection (dated by TCRdb to the early 2020s). A note on the overall study: Bulk RNA from unsorted whole blood was used for TCR sequencing, so alpha and beta chains could not be paired.

This was a case-control study nested in a cohort of healthcare workers in London, UK, who had nasopharyngeal swab PCR tests and blood samples taken every week. Healthcare workers were recruited during the week of the UK lockdown, between 23 and 31 March 2020, and followed weekly for up to about 15 weeks. Library preparation used 5' RACE. TCRdb shows the sequencer as NextSeq 500. Unique molecular identifiers were attached to individual cDNA molecules in the TCR library protocol so that sequencing error and PCR bias could be corrected. Both TCR alpha and beta chains were sequenced, and tight co-correlation was observed between alpha and beta sequence abundances in each sample. As for the original processing: Decombinator V4 was used to perform V gene, J gene and CDR3 annotation of TCR sequences. Expanded TCRs were defined as changing significantly between any two time points under a Poisson model with p below 0.0001. TCR abundances were normalised to the total number of TCRs sequenced per sample and were expressed as counts per million. MAIT TCRs were defined by TRAV1-2 paired with TRAJ12, TRAJ20 or TRAJ33, and iNKT TCRs by TRAV10 paired with TRAJ18. VDJdb, accessed 1 November 2021, was searched for CMV, EBV and SARS-CoV-2 annotated TCRs, excluding TCRs annotated for multiple antigens. TCRdb reran the public reads through fastp at Q25 and MiXCR, keeping productive beta chains. Each entry merges the rows of one CDR3 protein and shows their most common DNA and genes. These V and J calls originate from TCRdb's pipeline instead of the authors' own analysis. Within this sample are fewer than 100,000 distinct CDR3 sequences, with 6% to 7% of them counted one time only. The ten most abundant clones make up roughly 8% of the sample.

What the research found in general, with its limitations: Matching against VDJdb was skewed toward anti-spike CD8 responses, likely underestimated virus-specific expansions, and missed private and CD4 specificities.

This clonotype was detected a few times. Its specific antigen is unknown. Base qualities were left out, and no much larger clone turns up one base away. Unmatched junction bases come to 7, with V trimmed by 5 bases and J by 1 base. The germline V gene encodes CDR1 SGHTA and CDR2 FQGNSA. The CDR3 runs 17 amino acids, cysteine and phenylalanine included. Just the 51-base CDR3 DNA is kept, in frame starting at base 1. Input material: whole blood. This TCR was sampled from an adult who was a healthcare worker with PCR-confirmed SARS-CoV-2 infection or an uninfected control (not recorded which). Recombination linked TRBV7-2 to TRBJ2-5; the central 13 bases match TRBD2. The DNA is TGTGCCAGCAGCCAACTAGCGGGGGGGCCGGGCCAAGAGACCCAGTACTTC. Its amino acids are CASSQLAGGPGQETQYF.